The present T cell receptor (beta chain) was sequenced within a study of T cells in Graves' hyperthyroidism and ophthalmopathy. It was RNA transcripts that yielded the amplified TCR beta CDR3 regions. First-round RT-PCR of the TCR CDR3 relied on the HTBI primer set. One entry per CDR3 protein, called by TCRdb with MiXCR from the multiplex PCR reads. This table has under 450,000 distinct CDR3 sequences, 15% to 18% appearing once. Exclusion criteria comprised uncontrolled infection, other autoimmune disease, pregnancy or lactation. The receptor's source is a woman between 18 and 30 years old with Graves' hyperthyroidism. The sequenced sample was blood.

The chain's CDR3 is CSARVPRGSTYEQYF. CDR3 nucleotides: TGCAGTGCTAGAGTCCCCCGAGGGAGTACCTACGAGCAGTACTTC. The chain links TRBV20-1 to TRBJ2-7; the D gene is possibly TRBD2 (5 bases). CDR3 length: 15 residues. Germline V gene lookup returns CDR1 DFQATT and CDR2 SNEGSKA (reference sequence). Between the trimmed V and J ends, which lost 1 base and 2 bases, there was a span of 15 bases.